The clone carrying this TCR beta chain has just one count. What it recognizes is unknown. Produced via immunoSEQ multiplex PCR; TCRdb's table is partial and in-frame only. The sample lists roughly 180,000 clones; about 89% were seen once. V was clipped by 5 bases and J by 7 bases, with 9 bases between them. CDR1 MGHDK and CDR2 SYGVNS come from the germline V gene. The CDR3 totals 13 residues. The sample is drawn from a study of T cell responses to AZD1222 COVID-19 vaccine. Study-level points and caveats: Regions 160-218 and 743-854 held dominance among vaccine-associated CD4 TCRs, which spanned spike.

The specimen comprised peripheral blood, sampled 28 days after the second AZD1222 dose. This receptor was taken from an adult who received the AZD1222 COVID-19 vaccine. This chain uses TRBV25-1 with TRBJ1-6; perhaps TRBD1 as D (6 bases). CDR3 sequence: CASSRGRNSPLHF. Here the CDR3 DNA reads TGTGCCAGCAGTCGGGGGCGAAATTCACCCCTCCACTTT.